This T cell receptor (beta chain) was observed in a study of shared clonotypes between healthy human individuals. Worth noting for this clone: The target antigen is unknown. The sample has other DNA sequences that encode this CDR3 too.

Broader study findings: A reduction in generation probabilities was seen for non-shared clonotypes relative to those shared by all four donors.

Profiled with immunoSEQ multiplex PCR; TCRdb holds only in-frame clones, not every one. The sample records about 2.4 million clones, more than 85% being singletons. This clonotype was obtained from a young man in good health. Some clones in this sample may be carry-over from other donors' samples. The sequencing input was naive CD4+ T cells from PBMCs. The subset was: CD45RA+ positively selected.

The CDR3 coding sequence is TGTGCCAGCTCCTGGGACAAGAACTATGGCTACACCTTC. Protein: CASSWDKNYGYTF. The V gene is TRBV18, the J gene TRBJ1-2, with TRBD1 as a possible D gene (6 bases). Trimming stripped 6 bases from V and 2 bases from J, with 10 bases between. The CDR3 consists of 13 residues. Germline CDR1 reads KGHSH; CDR2 reads LQKENI.